This TCR beta chain is drawn from a study of T cell responses to AZD1222 COVID-19 vaccine. Broader study findings: Once two AZD1222 doses were given, Spike-specific TCR breadth and depth went up. The study found vaccine-associated CD4 TCRs spanning spike, dominant at 160-218 and 743-854. Nearly half of spike-specific TCRs reportedly target variant regions that are unmutated in the B.1.351 and B.1.1.7 variants.

The junction had 8 bases not matched to a gene; V was cut back by 5 bases and J by 5 bases. The CDR3 covers 16 residues. CDR1 SEHNR and CDR2 FQNEAQ come from the germline V gene (reference sequence). Worth noting for this clone: Its antigen remains unidentified.

Some clones are missing from TCRdb's copy, which holds only in-frame ones; the method was immunoSEQ multiplex PCR. The table lists under 150,000 clones, 90% of them singletons. The rearrangement uses TRBV7-9 and TRBJ2-2, with TRBD1 matching 10 bases. This receptor was obtained from an adult in good health. The sample in question was peripheral blood, obtained on day 0 of AZD1222 vaccination. CDR3: CASSPDRGRGTGELFF. Written as DNA, the CDR3 is TGTGCCAGCAGCCCTGACAGGGGGCGCGGGACCGGGGAGCTGTTTTTT.